This T cell receptor (beta chain) was sequenced during a study of control samples from healthy donors and cancer patients (dated by TCRdb to the early 2020s). A remark on this clone: The specificity of this receptor is unknown. Base qualities are not provided; no much larger clone lies one nucleotide away.

Receptor libraries were prepared by the immunoSEQ multiplex PCR assay. TCRdb's version of the immuneACCESS table is confined to in-frame rearrangements and falls short of the full clone set. An unresolved V gene accounts for under half of the shortfall where checked; the remainder is of unknown origin. The sample yields under 60,000 clones; about 93% were counted once. The ten top clones hold roughly a quarter of the sample. The sample consisted of PBMCs. The sequence derives from a woman aged 45-60 years with head and neck cancer.

The bases are TGTGCCAGCAGCCCCCAACAGGGCTCAGGGGATACGCAGTATTTT. This yields the protein CASSPQQGSGDTQYF. The chain joins TRBV5-4 to TRBJ2-3; the D segment could be TRBD1, given 6 matching bases. From its cysteine to its phenylalanine, the CDR3 spans 15 amino acids. Solely the CDR3 DNA is kept, with 45 bases framed from the first base. Between the V and J ends, shortened by 4 bases and 6 bases respectively, the junction contains 18 bases. According to the germline V gene (reference sequence), CDR1 reads SGHNT and CDR2 reads YYREEE. Where the CDR3 stops, the reference TRBV5-4 and TRBJ2-3 genes take over; the full variable domain is ETGVTQSPTHLIKTRGQQVTLRCSSQSGHNTVSWYQQALGQGPQFIFQYYREEENGRGNFPPRFSGLQFPNYSSELNVNALELDDSALYLCASSPQQGSGDTQYFGPGTRLTVL.